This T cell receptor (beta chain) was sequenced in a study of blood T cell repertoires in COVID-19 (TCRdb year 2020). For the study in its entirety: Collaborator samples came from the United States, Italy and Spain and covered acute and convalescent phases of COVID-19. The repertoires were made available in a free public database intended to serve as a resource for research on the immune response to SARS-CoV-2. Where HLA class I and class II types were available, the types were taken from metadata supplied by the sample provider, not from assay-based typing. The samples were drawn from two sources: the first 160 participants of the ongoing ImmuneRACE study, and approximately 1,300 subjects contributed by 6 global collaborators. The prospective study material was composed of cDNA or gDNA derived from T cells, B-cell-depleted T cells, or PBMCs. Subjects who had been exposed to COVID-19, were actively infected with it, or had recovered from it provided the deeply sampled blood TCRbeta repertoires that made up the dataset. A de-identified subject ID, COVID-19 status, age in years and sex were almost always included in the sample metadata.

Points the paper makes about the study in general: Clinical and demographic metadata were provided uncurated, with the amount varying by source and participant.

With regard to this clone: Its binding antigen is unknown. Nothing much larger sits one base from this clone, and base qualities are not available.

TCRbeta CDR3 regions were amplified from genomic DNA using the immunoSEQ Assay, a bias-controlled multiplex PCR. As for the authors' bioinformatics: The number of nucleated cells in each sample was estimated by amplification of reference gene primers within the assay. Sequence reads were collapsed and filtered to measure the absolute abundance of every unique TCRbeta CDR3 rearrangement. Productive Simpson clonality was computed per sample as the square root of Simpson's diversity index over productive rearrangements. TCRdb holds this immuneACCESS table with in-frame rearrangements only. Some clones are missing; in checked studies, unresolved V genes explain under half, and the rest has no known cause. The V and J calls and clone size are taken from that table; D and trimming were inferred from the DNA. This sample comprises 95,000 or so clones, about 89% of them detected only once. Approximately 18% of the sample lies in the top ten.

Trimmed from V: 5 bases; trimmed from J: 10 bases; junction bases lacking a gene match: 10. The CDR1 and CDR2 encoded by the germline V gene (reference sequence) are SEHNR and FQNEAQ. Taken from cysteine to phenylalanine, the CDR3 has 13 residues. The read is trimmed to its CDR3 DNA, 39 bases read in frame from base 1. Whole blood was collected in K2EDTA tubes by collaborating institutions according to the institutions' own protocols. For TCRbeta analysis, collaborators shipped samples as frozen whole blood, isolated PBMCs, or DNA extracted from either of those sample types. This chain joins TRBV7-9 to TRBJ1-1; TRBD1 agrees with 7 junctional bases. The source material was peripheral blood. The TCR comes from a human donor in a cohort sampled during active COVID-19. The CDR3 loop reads CASSHGQARGAFF. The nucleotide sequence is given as TGTGCCAGCAGCCACGGACAGGCCCGAGGAGCTTTCTTT. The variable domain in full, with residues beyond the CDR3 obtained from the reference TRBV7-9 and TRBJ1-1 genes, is DTGVSQNPRHKITKRGQNVTFRCDPISEHNRLYWYRQTLGQGPEFLTYFQNEAQLEKSRLLSDRFSAERPKGSFSTLEIQRTEQGDSAMYLCASSHGQARGAFFGQGTRLTVV.